This TCR beta chain appears in the sequencing data of a study of glioma-infiltrating T cells after dendritic cell vaccination. In the study overall: Dendritic cell vaccination trial patients had either newly diagnosed or recurrent glioblastoma.

CDR3 length equals 13 residues. Germline CDR1 is LNHDA and CDR2 is SQIVND (reference sequence). The V segment lost 9 bases and the J segment 1 base; nucleotides outside the gene matches: 4. The table lists this clone with a few counts. Input was 2 ug genomic DNA, or all available if less. Amplification used 60 V beta primers and 13 J beta primers. Using immunoSEQ multiplex PCR, the repertoire was profiled, and TCRdb retains in-frame clones only, with some absent. Among approximately 91,000 clones, approximately 80% were seen once, and the ten largest hold approximately 2.1%. Noted time point: after dendritic cell vaccination, including at tumor progression/relapse. Fresh-frozen tumor tissue and more than two years of survival data were available for all.

The specimen comprised blood, sampled after dendritic cell vaccination. The J gene is TRBJ1-1, the V gene TRBV19; 8 bases match TRBD1. The TCR comes from a human donor with glioblastoma. CDR3 loop: CASLGQGNTEAFF. The CDR3 region has the DNA TGTGCCAGCCTCGGACAGGGGAACACTGAAGCTTTCTTT. The full variable domain, with the rest looked up from reference TRBV19 and TRBJ1-1, is DGGITQSPKYLFRKEGQNVTLSCEQNLNHDAMYWYRQDPGQGLRLIYYSQIVNDFQKGDIAEGYSVSREKKESFPLTVTSAQKNPTAFYLCASLGQGNTEAFFGQGTRLTVV.